This TCR beta chain came from a study of blood T cell repertoires in COVID-19. Generated by immunoSEQ multiplex PCR, the TCRdb table keeps only in-frame clones and is missing some. The table lists 300,000 to 350,000 clones, more than 70% of them singletons, with approximately 7.3% in the top ten. CDR1 SNHLY and CDR2 FYNNEI come from the germline V gene. This CDR3 spans 16 amino acids. The junction had 3 bases not matched to a gene; V was cut back by 3 bases and J by 1 base. The rearrangement joins TRBV2 to TRBJ1-1, with 12 positions matching TRBD1. Sequenced: peripheral blood. This TCR derives from a woman aged 70-85 years with COVID-19, enrolled during active disease. The CDR3 DNA reads TGTGCCAGCAGTGAGGGACAGGGGGCTGCGAACACTGAAGCTTTCTTT. Encoded protein: CASSEGQGAANTEAFF. Variable domain in full (rest from reference TRBV2 and TRBJ1-1): EPEVTQTPSHQVTQMGQEVILRCVPISNHLYFYWYRQILGQKVEFLVSFYNNEISEKSEIFDDQFSVERPDGSNFTLKIRSTKLEDSAMYFCASSEGQGAANTEAFFGQGTRLTVV.